The entry below describes one TCR beta chain. What it binds is not known. TCRdb reprocessed the 5' RACE reads with MiXCR, giving one entry per CDR3 protein. The sample lists fewer than 350,000 distinct CDR3 sequences, under 20% occurring once. This entry comes from a study of T-cell memory formation after mild COVID-19. About the research overall: In these data, TCR clusters were largely donor specific.

The study, taken as a whole, reports: The main location of contracting CD4+ clones was CM and EM, and that of contracting CD8+ clones was EMRA.

This CDR3 has 16 residues. V was clipped by 2 bases and J by 4 bases; unmatched bases: 5. CDR1 SGHRS and CDR2 YFSETQ come from the germline V gene. The receptor was derived from a young man who had mild COVID-19 (a few samples of this study predate the infection). Cell type and time point are not known. The sample comprised PBMCs or a T cell subset sorted from them (not recorded which). The rearrangement links TRBV5-1 to TRBJ2-5; 13 nucleotides match TRBD2. The CDR3 DNA reads TGCGCCAGCAGCTTTTGGACTAGCGGGGGCGCAGAGACCCAGTACTTC. Translated, it gives CASSFWTSGGAETQYF.